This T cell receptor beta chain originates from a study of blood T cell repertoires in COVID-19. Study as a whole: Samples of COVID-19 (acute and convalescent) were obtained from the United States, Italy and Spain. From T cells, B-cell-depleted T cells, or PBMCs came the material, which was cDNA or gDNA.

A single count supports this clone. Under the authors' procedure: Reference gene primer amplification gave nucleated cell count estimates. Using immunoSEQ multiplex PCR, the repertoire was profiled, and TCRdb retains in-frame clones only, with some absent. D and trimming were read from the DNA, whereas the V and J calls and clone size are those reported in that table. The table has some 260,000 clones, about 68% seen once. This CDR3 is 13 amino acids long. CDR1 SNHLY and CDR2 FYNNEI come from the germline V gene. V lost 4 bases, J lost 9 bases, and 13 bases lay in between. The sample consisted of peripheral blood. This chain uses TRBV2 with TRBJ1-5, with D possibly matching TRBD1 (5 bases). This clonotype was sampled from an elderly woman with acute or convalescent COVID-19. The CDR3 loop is CASSGGGVRPQHF. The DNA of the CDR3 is TGTGCCAGCAGTGGTGGGGGGGTGAGGCCCCAGCATTTT.